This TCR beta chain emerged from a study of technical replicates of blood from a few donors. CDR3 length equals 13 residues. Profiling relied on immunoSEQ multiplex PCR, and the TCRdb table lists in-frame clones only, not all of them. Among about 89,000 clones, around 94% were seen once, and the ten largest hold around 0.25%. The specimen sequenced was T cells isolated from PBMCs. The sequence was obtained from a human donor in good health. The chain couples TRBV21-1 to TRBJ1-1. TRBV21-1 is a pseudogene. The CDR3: CASSIKGLPEAFF. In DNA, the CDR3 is TGTGCCAGCAGCATCAAGGGACTTCCTGAAGCTTTCTTT.